Listed below are T cell receptor beta chains from one sample, sequenced in a study of OX40 agonist ivuxolimab in advanced cancers. The repertoire was sequenced with immunoSEQ multiplex PCR; TCRdb's copy has only in-frame clones and lacks some. The profile shows fewer than 16,000 clones, over 65% of them singletons. The specimen was CD4+ or CD8+ T cells sorted from blood, collected in a trial of the OX40 agonist ivuxolimab. These receptors were collected from an adult with an advanced solid tumor such as melanoma, head and neck, liver or kidney cancer. CDR3s include the opening cysteine and the closing phenylalanine or tryptophan. The order of the fields is J gene, D gene, clone size, V gene, CDR3 DNA, CDR3 protein. D genes are given only for firm matches. Where a row states a size, it is once, few, many or the class of an expanded clone; other rows omit it.

j_gene: TRBJ1-2
d_gene: TRBD1
abundance: .
v_gene: TRBV7-3
CDR3nt: TGTGCCAGTATCCCACCGGTTCGGGACAGGGTTAACTATGGCTACACCTTC
CDR3aa: CASIPPVRDRVNYGYTF

j_gene: TRBJ2-2
d_gene: .
abundance: .
v_gene: TRBV11-2
CDR3nt: TGTGCCAGCGGGGCCGGGGAGCTGTTTTTT
CDR3aa: CASGAGELFF

j_gene: TRBJ1-2
d_gene: .
abundance: .
v_gene: TRBV25-1
CDR3nt: TGTGCCAGCAGTGAATGGACCCAACAGGGCTACACCTTC
CDR3aa: CASSEWTQQGYTF

j_gene: TRBJ2-1
d_gene: .
abundance: many
v_gene: TRBV10-1
CDR3nt: TGCGCCAGCAGTGAGTCGAAGGTAGCGTTCCATGAGCAGTTCTTC
CDR3aa: CASSESKVAFHEQFF

j_gene: TRBJ2-1
d_gene: TRBD2
abundance: .
v_gene: TRBV7-6
CDR3nt: TGTGCCAGCAGCCCCAGATTACCACTAGCGGGGTACAATGAGCAGTTCTTC
CDR3aa: CASSPRLPLAGYNEQFF

j_gene: TRBJ1-1
d_gene: .
abundance: few
v_gene: TRBV5-6
CDR3nt: TGTGCCAGCAGCTTAGTGGGGGTTAACACTGAAGCTTTCTTT
CDR3aa: CASSLVGVNTEAFF

j_gene: TRBJ1-1
d_gene: TRBD1
abundance: .
v_gene: TRBV28
CDR3nt: TGTGCCAGCACCCCTTATGGGACAGGCGGCACTGAAGCTTTCTTT
CDR3aa: CASTPYGTGGTEAFF

j_gene: TRBJ2-5
d_gene: .
abundance: .
v_gene: TRBV6-5
CDR3nt: TGTGCCAGCAGTTACTCCGCCACAGCCGCCCAAGGGACCCAGTACTTC
CDR3aa: CASSYSATAAQGTQYF

j_gene: TRBJ2-1
d_gene: .
abundance: .
v_gene: TRBV18
CDR3nt: TGTGCCAGCTCACCACAGGCAGACTTCTATGAGCAGTTCTTC
CDR3aa: CASSPQADFYEQFF

j_gene: TRBJ1-1
d_gene: .
abundance: once
v_gene: TRBV5-6
CDR3nt: TGTGCCAGCAGCTTACAACCGGGCACTGAAGCTTTCTTT
CDR3aa: CASSLQPGTEAFF

j_gene: TRBJ2-7
d_gene: .
abundance: many
v_gene: TRBV20-1
CDR3nt: TGCAGTGCGGACGACGGAGGCGAGCAGTACTTC
CDR3aa: CSADDGGEQYF

j_gene: TRBJ2-2
d_gene: .
abundance: few
v_gene: TRBV5-5
CDR3nt: TGTGCCAGCAGCTCCTTAGGGGGAGCCAACACCGGGGAGCTGTTTTTT
CDR3aa: CASSSLGGANTGELFF

j_gene: TRBJ2-7
d_gene: TRBD2
abundance: .
v_gene: TRBV5-1
CDR3nt: TGCGCCAGCAGCCCGCTCGATCTAGCGGGAGACTACGAGCAGTACTTC
CDR3aa: CASSPLDLAGDYEQYF

j_gene: TRBJ2-1
d_gene: .
abundance: few
v_gene: TRBV9
CDR3nt: TGTGCCAGCAGCGCCCCTCCAGTTAATGAGCAGTTCTTC
CDR3aa: CASSAPPVNEQFF

j_gene: TRBJ2-7
d_gene: TRBD1
abundance: once
v_gene: TRBV7-3
CDR3nt: TGTGCCAGCAGCGAAGACAGGGGATACGAGCAGTACTTC
CDR3aa: CASSEDRGYEQYF

j_gene: TRBJ2-7
d_gene: TRBD1
abundance: few
v_gene: TRBV19
CDR3nt: TGTGCCAGTAGTATTGGACAGGCCTACGAGCAGTACTTC
CDR3aa: CASSIGQAYEQYF

j_gene: TRBJ2-7
d_gene: TRBD2
abundance: .
v_gene: TRBV2
CDR3nt: TGTGCCAGCAGGGGGGGACTACCATTTTTCTTC
CDR3aa: CASRGGLPFFF

j_gene: TRBJ2-2
d_gene: .
abundance: .
v_gene: TRBV6-5
CDR3nt: TGTGCCAGCAGTTACTCCGTAGGGGCCGGGGAGCTGTTTTTT
CDR3aa: CASSYSVGAGELFF

j_gene: TRBJ2-5
d_gene: TRBD2
abundance: .
v_gene: TRBV5-1
CDR3nt: TGCGCCAGCAGCGTTAGCGGGACGGAGACCCAGTACTTC
CDR3aa: CASSVSGTETQYF

j_gene: TRBJ2-7
d_gene: TRBD2
abundance: .
v_gene: TRBV11-2
CDR3nt: TGTGCCAGCAGCCCTGGTTGGGGCGGGAGATTTGGCGAGCAGTACTTC
CDR3aa: CASSPGWGGRFGEQYF

j_gene: TRBJ2-3
d_gene: .
abundance: .
v_gene: TRBV5-1
CDR3nt: TGCGCCAGCCACAAGGGGTCAGATACGCAGTATTTT
CDR3aa: CASHKGSDTQYF

j_gene: TRBJ2-1
d_gene: .
abundance: .
v_gene: TRBV19
CDR3nt: TGTGCCAGTAGTGTAGCATGGGGGATGGACAATGAGCAGTTCTTC
CDR3aa: CASSVAWGMDNEQFF